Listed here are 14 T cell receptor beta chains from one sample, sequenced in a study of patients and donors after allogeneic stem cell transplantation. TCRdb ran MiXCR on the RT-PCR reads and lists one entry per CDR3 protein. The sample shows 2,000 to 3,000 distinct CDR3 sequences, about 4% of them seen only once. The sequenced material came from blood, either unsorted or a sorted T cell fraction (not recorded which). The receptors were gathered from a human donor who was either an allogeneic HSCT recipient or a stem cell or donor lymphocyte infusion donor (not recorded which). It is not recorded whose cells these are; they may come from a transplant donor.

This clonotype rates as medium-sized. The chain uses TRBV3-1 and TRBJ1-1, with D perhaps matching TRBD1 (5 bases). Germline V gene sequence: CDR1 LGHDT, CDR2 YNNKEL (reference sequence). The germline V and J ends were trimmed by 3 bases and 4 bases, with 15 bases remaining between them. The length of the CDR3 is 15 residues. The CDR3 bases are TGTGCCAGCAGCCACCCCTGGGGGGTAGCCACTGAAGCTTTCTTT. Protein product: CASSHPWGVATEAFF.

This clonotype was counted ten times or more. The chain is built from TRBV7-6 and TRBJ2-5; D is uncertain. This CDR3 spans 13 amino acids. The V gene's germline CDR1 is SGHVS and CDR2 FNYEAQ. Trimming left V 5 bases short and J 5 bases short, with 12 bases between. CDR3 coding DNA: TGTGCCAGCAGCGTCACCCCTGCGGAGACCCAGTACTTC. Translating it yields CASSVTPAETQYF.

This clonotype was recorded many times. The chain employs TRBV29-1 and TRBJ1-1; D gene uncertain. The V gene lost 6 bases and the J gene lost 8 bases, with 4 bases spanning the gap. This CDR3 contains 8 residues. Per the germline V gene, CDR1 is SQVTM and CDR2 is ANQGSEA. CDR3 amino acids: CSVPEAFF. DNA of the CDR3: TGCAGCGTGCCAGAAGCTTTCTTT.

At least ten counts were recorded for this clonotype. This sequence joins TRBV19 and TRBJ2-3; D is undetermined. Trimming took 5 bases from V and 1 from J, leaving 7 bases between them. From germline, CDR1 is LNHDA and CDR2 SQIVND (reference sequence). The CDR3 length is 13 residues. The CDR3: CASSLSGTDTQYF. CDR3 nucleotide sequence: TGTGCCAGTAGTCTCAGCGGCACAGATACGCAGTATTTT.

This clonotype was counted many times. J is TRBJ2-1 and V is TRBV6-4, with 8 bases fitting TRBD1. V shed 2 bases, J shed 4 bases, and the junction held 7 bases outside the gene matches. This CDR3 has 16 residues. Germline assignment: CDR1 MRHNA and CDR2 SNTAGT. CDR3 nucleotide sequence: TGTGCCAGCAGTGACGGGCAGGGACAGGAGTACAATGAGCAGTTCTTC. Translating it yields CASSDGQGQEYNEQFF.

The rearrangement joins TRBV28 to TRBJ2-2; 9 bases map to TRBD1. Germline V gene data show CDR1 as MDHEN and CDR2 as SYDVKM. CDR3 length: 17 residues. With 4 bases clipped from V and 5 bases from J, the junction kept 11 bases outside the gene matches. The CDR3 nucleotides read TGTGCCAGCAGTTCACGCCGAGGGACAGGGCTGACCGGGGAGCTGTTTTTT. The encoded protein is CASSSRRGTGLTGELFF. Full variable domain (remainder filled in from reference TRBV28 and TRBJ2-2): DVKVTQSSRYLVKRTGEKVFLECVQDMDHENMFWYRQDPGLGLRLIYFSYDVKMKEKGDIPEGYSVSREKKERFSLILESASTNQTSMYLCASSSRRGTGLTGELFFGEGSRLTVL.

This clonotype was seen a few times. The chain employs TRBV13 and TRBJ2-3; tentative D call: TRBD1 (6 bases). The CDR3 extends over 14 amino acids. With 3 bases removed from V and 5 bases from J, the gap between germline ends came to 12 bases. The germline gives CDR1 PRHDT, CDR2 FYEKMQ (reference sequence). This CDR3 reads CASSFLRGRDTQYF. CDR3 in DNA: TGTGCCAGCAGCTTTCTTAGGGGGAGAGATACGCAGTATTTT.

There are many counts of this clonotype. The CDR3 coding sequence is TGTGCCAGCAGAGGACAGGGTAACGGCGGGGAGCTGTTTTTT. Residues: CASRGQGNGGELFF. The rearrangement links TRBV2 to TRBJ2-2; 8 bases agree with TRBD1. J lost 7 bases, V lost 6 bases, and 7 bases had no gene match. The CDR3 runs to 14 residues. The germline gives CDR1 SNHLY, CDR2 FYNNEI. Full variable domain (remainder filled in from reference TRBV2 and TRBJ2-2): EPEVTQTPSHQVTQMGQEVILRCVPISNHLYFYWYRQILGQKVEFLVSFYNNEISEKSEIFDDQFSVERPDGSNFTLKIRSTKLEDSAMYFCASRGQGNGGELFFGEGSRLTVL.

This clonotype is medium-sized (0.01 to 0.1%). The CDR3 DNA is TGTGCCAGCAGCCACCCGACAGAGGGTAATGAAAAACTGTTTTTT. It codes for CASSHPTEGNEKLFF. The rearrangement uses TRBV6-5 and TRBJ1-4, with D possibly TRBD1 on 5 matching bases. The length of the CDR3 is 15 residues. V shed 6 bases and J shed 4 bases, with 15 bases lying between them. Germline assignment: CDR1 MNHEY and CDR2 SVGAGI.

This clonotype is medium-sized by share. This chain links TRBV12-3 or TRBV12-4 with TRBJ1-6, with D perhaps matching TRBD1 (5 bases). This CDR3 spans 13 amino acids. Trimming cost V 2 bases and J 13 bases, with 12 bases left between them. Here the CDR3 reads CASSLPGSAPLHF. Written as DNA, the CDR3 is TGTGCCAGCAGTTTACCAGGGTCGGCTCCCCTCCACTTT.

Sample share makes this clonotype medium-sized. This CDR3 reads CASSLGPPGQRSEAFF. CDR3 nucleotide sequence: TGTGCCAGCAGCTTAGGACCTCCGGGACAGAGGTCTGAAGCTTTCTTT. The J gene is TRBJ1-1, the V gene TRBV7-2; 7 bases agree with TRBD1. The junction had 11 bases not matched to a gene; V was cut back by 1 base and J by 6 bases. Germline values: CDR1 SGHTA, CDR2 FQGNSA. The CDR3 totals 16 residues.

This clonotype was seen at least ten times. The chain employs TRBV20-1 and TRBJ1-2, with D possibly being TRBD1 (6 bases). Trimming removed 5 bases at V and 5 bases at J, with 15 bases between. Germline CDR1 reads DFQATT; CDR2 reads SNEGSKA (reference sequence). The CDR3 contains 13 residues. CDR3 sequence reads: CSAGGQKLYGYTF. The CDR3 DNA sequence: TGCAGTGCTGGAGGACAGAAACTATATGGCTACACCTTC.

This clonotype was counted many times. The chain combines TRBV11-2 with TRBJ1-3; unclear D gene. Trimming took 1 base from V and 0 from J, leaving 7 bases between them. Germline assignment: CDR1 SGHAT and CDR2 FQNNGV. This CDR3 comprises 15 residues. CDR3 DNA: TGTGCCAGCAGCTTAGGGTACAGCTCTGGAAACACCATATATTTT. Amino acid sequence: CASSLGYSSGNTIYF.

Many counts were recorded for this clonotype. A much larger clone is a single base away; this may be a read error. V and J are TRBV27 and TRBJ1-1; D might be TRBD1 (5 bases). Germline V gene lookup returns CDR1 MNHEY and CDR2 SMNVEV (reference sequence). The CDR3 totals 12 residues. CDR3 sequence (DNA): TGTGCCAGCAATTTATTGGGGGATGTAGCTTTCTTT. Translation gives CASNLLGDVAFF.